These T cell receptor beta chains were read from a single sample in a study of shared clonotypes between healthy human individuals. Assay used: immunoSEQ multiplex PCR; TCRdb lists only in-frame clones, some missing. The sample holds approximately 350,000 clones, approximately 79% seen once. Sequences were obtained from memory CD4+ T cells sorted from blood. The receptor set was obtained from a man aged 25 to 40 in good health. Both conserved end residues are part of each CDR3. A D gene is named only where the DNA matches it firmly. For some rows the clone size is stated as once, few or many, or as a class when expanded; others skip it.

clone_size,cdr3_length,d_call,j_call,v_call,cdr3_nt,cdr3_aa
-,11,-,TRBJ2-5,TRBV5-1,TGCGCCAGCACCCTCGAAGAGACCCAGTACTTC,CASTLEETQYF
once,14,-,TRBJ2-1,TRBV29-1,TGCAGCGTTGCCAGCAGTTATAGTAACAATGAGCAGTTCTTC,CSVASSYSNNEQFF
-,11,-,TRBJ2-1,TRBV6-6,TGTGCCAGCAACCTTCTGAATGAGCAGTTCTTC,CASNLLNEQFF
-,15,TRBD2,TRBJ2-3,TRBV27,TGTGCCAGCAGGGGACTAGCGGTGTTCACAGATACGCAGTATTTT,CASRGLAVFTDTQYF
-,15,-,TRBJ2-1,TRBV28,TGTGCCAGCAGTCGGTGGGCTGGTTCTCACAATGAGCAGTTCTTC,CASSRWAGSHNEQFF
-,18,-,TRBJ2-4,TRBV11-1,TGTGCCAGCAGCTTACCTACGGTAGCGAGGGGAGCCAAAAACATTCAGTACTTC,CASSLPTVARGAKNIQYF
-,15,-,TRBJ2-3,TRBV25-1,TGTGCCACTCAGACGGGCGGGATGAACACAGATACGCAGTATTTT,CATQTGGMNTDTQYF
-,13,-,TRBJ2-7,TRBV18,TGTGCCAGCTCACCAGGTGGGACATCGGGGGACCACTTC,CASSPGGTSGDHF
-,14,-,TRBJ1-4,TRBV19,TGTGCCAGTAGTATGGTCGCGGCAAATGAAAAACTGTTTTTT,CASSMVAANEKLFF
-,16,TRBD2,TRBJ2-3,TRBV6-1,TGTGCCAGCAGTGCCCGGGGACTAGCGGCAATAGATACGCAGTATTTT,CASSARGLAAIDTQYF
-,13,-,TRBJ2-7,TRBV2,TGTGCCAGCAGTGTAAGGGAAACCTACGAGCAGTACTTC,CASSVRETYEQYF
few,14,-,TRBJ2-7,TRBV7-2,TGTGCCAGCAGCTTAGGTCCGGCGTGGGACGAGCAGTACTTC,CASSLGPAWDEQYF
-,13,-,TRBJ1-1,TRBV5-1,TGCGCCAGCAGCTTGGTGGGTACCACTGAAGCTTTCTTT,CASSLVGTTEAFF
once,14,-,TRBJ2-5,TRBV28,TGTGCCAGCAGTCTAAGGACAAGTTGGGAGACCCAGTACTTC,CASSLRTSWETQYF
once,17,TRBD1,TRBJ2-7,TRBV10-3,TGTGCCATCAGTGAGTCTAAGGCGGGACAGGGGGCTAACGAGCAGTACTTC,CAISESKAGQGANEQYF
-,15,TRBD1,TRBJ2-2,TRBV28,TGTGCCAGCAGGAGGACAGGGATTTACACCGGGGAGCTGTTTTTT,CASRRTGIYTGELFF